One sample yielded the 25 T cell receptor beta chains listed below, sequenced in a study of control samples from healthy donors and cancer patients. Profiling relied on immunoSEQ multiplex PCR, and the TCRdb table lists in-frame clones only, not all of them. The repertoire holds about 180,000 clones, with more than 80% as singletons. The sequenced sample was blood. These receptors originate from a man aged 25-40 years in good health.

The chain uses TRBV28 and TRBJ2-2; tentative D call: TRBD2 (5 bases). From germline, CDR1 is MDHEN and CDR2 SYDVKM. The V gene lost 7 bases and the J gene lost 2 bases, with 11 bases spanning the gap. The CDR3 contains 14 residues. The DNA of the CDR3 is TGTGCCAGCAAGAGGGCACCAAACACCGGGGAGCTGTTTTTT. Its translation: CASKRAPNTGELFF.

The chain couples TRBV7-8 to TRBJ2-1; D may be TRBD1 (5 bases). Trimming left V 5 bases short and J 13 bases short, with 9 bases between. CDR1 is SGHVS, CDR2 FQNEAQ, per germline. The CDR3 is made up of 10 amino acids. The CDR3 bases are TGTGCCAGCAGCCAGGGCCAACAGTTCTTC. Amino acid sequence: CASSQGQQFF.

The V gene is TRBV27, the J gene TRBJ2-7; D could derive from TRBD1 or TRBD2 (5 bases each). CDR3 length equals 14 residues. Germline lookup yields CDR1 MNHEY and CDR2 SMNVEV (reference sequence). Trimming removed 7 bases at V and 2 bases at J, with 15 bases between. CDR3 coding DNA: TGTGCCAGCAACCCGGGACCCCTGCCCTACGAGCAGTACTTC. It is translated as CASNPGPLPYEQYF.

The chain is built from TRBV14 and TRBJ1-1, with D maybe TRBD1 (6 bases). Trimming shortened V by 4 bases and J by 1 base, and 10 bases separated the two germline ends. The CDR3 extends over 14 amino acids. Germline values: CDR1 SGHDN, CDR2 FVKESK. DNA of the CDR3: TGTGCCAGCAGCCCAAACAGGGCGAACACTGAAGCTTTCTTT. It encodes CASSPNRANTEAFF.

Written as DNA, the CDR3 is TGTGCCAGCAGCGCAAGTAGCTGGTCCGGGGATGAGCAGTTCTTC. This encodes CASSASSWSGDEQFF. The genes are TRBV9 and TRBJ2-1; D perhaps matches TRBD2 (5 bases). The CDR3 is 15 amino acids. Trimming cost V 3 bases and J 8 bases, with 18 bases left between them. Per germline, CDR1 SGDLS and CDR2 YYNGEE.

The V gene is TRBV5-4, the J gene TRBJ2-2, with a weak D call TRBD2 (6 bases). Between the trimmed V and J ends, which lost 1 base and 2 bases, there was a span of 9 bases. There are 15 residues in the CDR3. The V gene's germline CDR1 is SGHNT and CDR2 YYREEE (reference sequence). This chain's CDR3 is CASSLTSPNTGELFF. The CDR3 DNA is TGTGCCAGCAGCTTGACTAGCCCAAACACCGGGGAGCTGTTTTTT.

CDR3 amino acids: CASSSLTGNTEAFF. CDR3 DNA sequence: TGTGCCAGCAGTTCGCTCACAGGGAACACTGAAGCTTTCTTT. The V gene is TRBV27, the J gene TRBJ1-1, with D perhaps matching TRBD1 (5 bases). CDR1 is MNHEY, CDR2 SMNVEV, per germline (reference sequence). The CDR3 contains 14 residues. V shed 4 bases and J shed 1 base, with 10 bases lying between them.

CDR3 region: CASSERVGRAFPYNEQFF. The DNA for the CDR3 is TGTGCCAGCAGTGAAAGGGTCGGCAGGGCTTTCCCCTACAATGAGCAGTTCTTC. V gene TRBV2 combines with J gene TRBJ2-1, with D perhaps matching TRBD1 (5 bases). This CDR3 is built from 18 residues. With 2 bases removed from V and 2 bases from J, the gap between germline ends came to 19 bases. Germline CDR1 and CDR2: SNHLY and FYNNEI.

The genes are TRBV19 and TRBJ2-7, with 12 positions matching TRBD2. The germline V gene has CDR1 LNHDA and CDR2 SQIVND (reference sequence). J was trimmed by 4 bases and V by 1 base; bases with no gene match: 2. CDR3 size: 15 residues. As DNA, the CDR3 is TGTGCCAGTAGTATAGCTACTAGCGGGAGGTACGAGCAGTACTTC. It encodes CASSIATSGRYEQYF. Full variable domain (missing parts from reference TRBV19 and TRBJ2-7): DGGITQSPKYLFRKEGQNVTLSCEQNLNHDAMYWYRQDPGQGLRLIYYSQIVNDFQKGDIAEGYSVSREKKESFPLTVTSAQKNPTAFYLCASSIATSGRYEQYFGPGTRLTVT.

This rearrangement joins TRBV15 to TRBJ1-5; D gene uncertain. The germline V gene has CDR1 LNHNV and CDR2 YYDKDF (reference sequence). CDR3 length: 16 amino acids. The V end was cut by 1 base, the J end by 0 bases, with 10 bases between. The CDR3 DNA follows: TGTGCCACCAGCAGAGTTTCCGTTTATAGCAATCAGCCCCAGCATTTT. Translated: CATSRVSVYSNQPQHF.

The rearrangement links TRBV5-1 to TRBJ1-1; D gene uncertain. V dropped 0 bases and J dropped 1 base, with 10 bases sitting between them. Germline lookup yields CDR1 SGHRS and CDR2 YFSETQ. The CDR3 runs 15 residues. The CDR3 protein is CASSLDAPRNTEAFF. CDR3 nucleotides: TGCGCCAGCAGCTTGGACGCCCCGAGGAACACTGAAGCTTTCTTT. The full variable domain, its missing parts supplied by reference TRBV5-1 and TRBJ1-1, is KAGVTQTPRYLIKTRGQQVTLSCSPISGHRSVSWYQQTPGQGLQFLFEYFSETQRNKGNFPGRFSGRQFSNSRSEMNVSTLELGDSALYLCASSLDAPRNTEAFFGQGTRLTVV.

Here the CDR3 DNA reads TGTGCCAGTAGTATCCCTCACAGCACAGATACGCAGTATTTT. It encodes CASSIPHSTDTQYF. The chain joins TRBV19 to TRBJ2-3, with D hard to call. Trimming left V 3 bases short and J 0 bases short, with 7 bases between. The CDR3 consists of 14 residues. CDR1 and CDR2 (germline): LNHDA, SQIVND (reference sequence).

The CDR3 protein is CAWSRQKGEKLFF. In nucleotides, the CDR3 is TGTGCCTGGAGTCGTCAGAAGGGTGAAAAACTGTTTTTT. The chain links TRBV30 to TRBJ1-4, with D hard to call. The CDR3 runs to 13 residues. Per the germline V gene, CDR1 is GTSNPN and CDR2 is SVGIG (reference sequence). Trimming took 2 bases from V and 7 from J, leaving 11 bases between them.

This clone was seen a single time. The chain recombines TRBV5-1 with TRBJ2-7; 9 bases agree with TRBD1. This CDR3 has 15 amino acids. J lost 3 bases, V lost 0 bases, and 4 bases had no gene match. Per the germline V gene, CDR1 is SGHRS and CDR2 is YFSETQ. In nucleotides, the CDR3 is TGCGCCAGCAGCTTGGGGACAGGGGACGGCTACGAGCAGTACTTC. Amino acid sequence: CASSLGTGDGYEQYF.

The V and J genes are TRBV4-1 and TRBJ2-7, with D perhaps matching TRBD1 (5 bases). The CDR3 covers 14 residues. Trimming took off 5 bases at V and 7 bases at J, with 18 bases between the two ends. Germline-derived CDR1 and CDR2 are MGHRA and YSYEKL. DNA of the CDR3: TGCGCCAGCAGCTTGACCTTGGACAAGGAGGAGCAGTACTTC. Amino acids: CASSLTLDKEEQYF.

The chain links TRBV7-7 to TRBJ2-7, with D perhaps being TRBD1 or TRBD2 (5 bases each). The ends were cut back, 5 bases at V and 3 bases at J, with 11 bases in the middle. The CDR3 covers 13 residues. Germline CDR1 reads SSHAT; CDR2 reads FNYEAQ (reference sequence). The CDR3 loop is CASSRDEGYEQYF. Here the CDR3 DNA reads TGTGCCAGCAGCAGGGACGAGGGCTACGAGCAGTACTTC.

The V gene is TRBV18, the J gene TRBJ2-7, with D possibly matching TRBD2 (7 bases). The CDR3 covers 13 residues. Germline V lookup: CDR1 KGHSH, CDR2 LQKENI. Trimming removed 6 bases at V and 6 bases at J, with 15 bases between. The chain's CDR3 is CASSWGGHREQYF. The CDR3 DNA reads as TGTGCCAGCTCCTGGGGGGGGCATCGCGAGCAGTACTTC.

The chain carries TRBV18 and TRBJ1-2, with 7 bases identical to TRBD1. From germline, CDR1 is KGHSH and CDR2 LQKENI. Trimming removed 3 bases from V and 8 bases from J; junction bases left unmatched: 6. The CDR3 spans 13 residues. The CDR3 DNA reads as TGTGCCAGCTCACCGCAGGGGGGAGAAGGCTACACCTTC. Translating it yields CASSPQGGEGYTF.

The chain carries TRBV5-5 and TRBJ1-2; 7 nucleotides align to TRBD1. V lost 0 bases, J lost 5 bases, and 4 bases stayed unmatched. CDR1 and CDR2 from the germline V gene are SGHKS and YYEKEE (reference sequence). The CDR3 length is 14 residues. CDR3 bases: TGTGCCAGCAGCTTGGGACAGGGTCCGTATGGCTACACCTTC. It encodes CASSLGQGPYGYTF. Based on the CDR3 plus reference TRBV5-5 and TRBJ1-2, the full variable domain is DAGVTQSPTHLIKTRGQQVTLRCSPISGHKSVSWYQQVLGQGPQFIFQYYEKEERGRGNFPDRFSARQFPNYSSELNVNALLLGDSALYLCASSLGQGPYGYTFGSGTRLTVV.

The V and J genes are TRBV27 and TRBJ2-7; D perhaps matches TRBD1 (6 bases). The V end was cut by 2 bases, the J end by 1 base, with 18 bases between. This CDR3 is 17 amino acids long. Germline V CDR1 and CDR2: MNHEY, SMNVEV (reference sequence). DNA of the CDR3: TGTGCCAGCAGTTTAAGGACAGCCCCTCCGTTTTCCTACGAGCAGTACTTC. Translation gives CASSLRTAPPFSYEQYF.

The gene calls are TRBV30 and TRBJ1-1; no clear D gene. This CDR3 is built from 13 residues. CDR1 is GTSNPN, CDR2 SVGIG, per germline (reference sequence). Trimming stripped 0 bases from V and 5 bases from J, with 10 bases between. CDR3 region: CAWSVGVGTEAFF. CDR3 in DNA: TGTGCCTGGAGTGTCGGGGTGGGGACTGAAGCTTTCTTT.

The chain uses TRBV4-1 and TRBJ2-7, with 8 bases fitting TRBD2. There are 15 residues in the CDR3. Germline values: CDR1 MGHRA, CDR2 YSYEKL. J was trimmed by 3 bases and V by 4 bases; bases with no gene match: 8. As DNA, the CDR3 is TGCGCCAGCAGCCCTACCCCGGGACTAGTCTACGAGCAGTACTTC. Translating gives CASSPTPGLVYEQYF.

This chain connects TRBV29-1 to TRBJ1-1; no clear D. This CDR3 region has 12 residues. The ends were cut back, 7 bases at V and 1 base at J, with 10 bases in the middle. Germline V lookup: CDR1 SQVTM, CDR2 ANQGSEA. CDR3 loop: CSDVPGNTEAFF. In DNA, the CDR3 is TGCAGCGACGTCCCAGGGAACACTGAAGCTTTCTTT.

The chain uses TRBV5-8 and TRBJ2-3, with D uncertain. This CDR3 spans 16 amino acids. Trimming removed 2 bases from V and 2 bases from J, with 15 bases in between. The V gene's germline CDR1 is SGHTS and CDR2 YDEGEE. The CDR3 bases are TGTGCCAGCAGCTTTAGTGCAGTGTACTTCACAGATACGCAGTATTTT. Its translation is CASSFSAVYFTDTQYF.

The chain joins TRBV2 to TRBJ1-3, with D tentatively TRBD1 (6 bases). V was cut by 3 bases and J by 4 bases, with 7 bases left in between. The CDR3 is 13 amino acids. CDR1 is SNHLY, CDR2 FYNNEI, per germline. CDR3 nucleotides: TGTGCCAGCAGTGAGGGGGCCGGAAACACCATATATTTT. The encoded protein is CASSEGAGNTIYF.